This T cell receptor beta chain comes out of a study of PD-L1 blockade in urothelial cancer. Study-wide background: Patients commenced intravenous atezolizumab, 1,200 mg every 3 weeks, in 2014.

Germline V gives CDR1 MGHRA, CDR2 YSYEKL. This CDR3 is 16 amino acids long. V shed 4 bases and J 3 bases; nucleotides not matched to a gene: 11. Profiled with immunoSEQ multiplex PCR; TCRdb holds only in-frame clones, not every one. The sample lists 70,000 to 90,000 clones; approximately 81% were seen once. Time point noted: pretreatment peripheral blood. Locally advanced or metastatic urothelial carcinoma was diagnosed in the patients. The sample consisted of PBMCs, taken around atezolizumab (anti-PD-L1) treatment. The chain is built from TRBV4-1 and TRBJ1-2, with 7 bases aligning to TRBD1. The clonotype was recovered from a man aged 55 to 70 with urothelial cancer. The CDR3 here is CASSPTRTGEDYGYTF. The CDR3 DNA reads TGCGCCAGCAGCCCCACTCGGACAGGAGAGGACTATGGCTACACCTTC.